Listed below are T cell receptor beta chains from one sample, sequenced in a study of identical twins. TCRdb called the 5' RACE reads again in MiXCR, with one record for every CDR3 protein. The repertoire holds some 630,000 distinct CDR3 sequences, with 7.1% as singletons. These sequences were also reported in another study, on yellow fever vaccine responses in identical twins.

The specimen was PBMCs. Receptor source: a woman aged 18-29 years in good health. The CDR3 runs from the conserved cysteine through the conserved F or W. Each record gives: CDR3 DNA, CDR3 protein, clone size, V gene, J gene, D gene. The D gene is left open where the match is weak. Size is stated for part of the rows, as once, few or many counts, or as a class when the clone is expanded.

DNA: TGTGCCAGCAGTGAGGCGGGGGGTTTTGGTGTTGAGCAGTTCTTC; CDR3: CASSEAGGFGVEQFF; size: .; V: TRBV6-4; J: TRBJ2-1; D: TRBD2
DNA: TGTGCCAGCAGTGGTCAACAGGGGGCGGGTGAAAAACTGTTTTTT; CDR3: CASSGQQGAGEKLFF; size: .; V: TRBV2; J: TRBJ1-4; D: TRBD1
DNA: TGCGCCAGCAGCCAACTGGAGGGCACTGAAGCTTTCTTT; CDR3: CASSQLEGTEAFF; size: few; V: TRBV4-1; J: TRBJ1-1; D: .
DNA: TGCGCCAGCAGCTTTGACGGCTCCACAGATACGCAGTATTTT; CDR3: CASSFDGSTDTQYF; size: many; V: TRBV5-1; J: TRBJ2-3; D: .
DNA: TGCGCCAGCAGCCAAGATCTTCGGGGGGCCTACAATGAGCAGTTCTTC; CDR3: CASSQDLRGAYNEQFF; size: .; V: TRBV4-1; J: TRBJ2-1; D: TRBD2
DNA: TGCAGTGCTAGAGTCCCCGGGACAGGCACAGATACGCAGTATTTT; CDR3: CSARVPGTGTDTQYF; size: .; V: TRBV20-1; J: TRBJ2-3; D: TRBD1
DNA: TGCGCCACCCGGGACAGGGTATACAATGAGCAGTTCTTC; CDR3: CATRDRVYNEQFF; size: .; V: TRBV10-2; J: TRBJ2-1; D: TRBD1
DNA: TGTGCCAGCAAAAAGGCTAGCGGCGGCCCCACAGATACGCAGTATTTT; CDR3: CASKKASGGPTDTQYF; size: few; V: TRBV2; J: TRBJ2-3; D: TRBD2
DNA: TGTGCCAGCAGTCCCCCGTACGGGCAAGAGACCCAGTACTTC; CDR3: CASSPPYGQETQYF; size: many; V: TRBV12-3/TRBV12-4; J: TRBJ2-5; D: .
DNA: TGTGCCAGTAGTATTGGGCTAGCGGGCCGGGATACGCAGTATTTT; CDR3: CASSIGLAGRDTQYF; size: .; V: TRBV19; J: TRBJ2-3; D: TRBD2